The source of this T cell receptor (beta chain) is a study of T cell responses to AZD1222 COVID-19 vaccine. Combined were second doses at about 4 or about 12 weeks. Here immunoSEQ multiplex PCR was the method, and the copy in TCRdb shows in-frame clones only, minus some. Of roughly 99,000 clones in the sample, roughly 90% were seen once. This CDR3 contains 14 residues. Trimming took 5 bases from V and 7 from J; bases not matched to a gene: 5. CDR1 is SEHNR, CDR2 FQNEAQ, per germline (reference sequence). The TCR comes from an adult who received the AZD1222 COVID-19 vaccine. The chain employs TRBV7-9 and TRBJ1-6; 7 bases line up with TRBD1. This specimen consisted of peripheral blood, obtained 28 days after the second AZD1222 dose. The CDR3 loop reads CASSPDRLNSPLHF. CDR3 sequence (DNA): TGTGCCAGCAGCCCGGACAGGTTGAATTCACCCCTCCACTTT.